Listed below are T cell receptor beta chains from one sample, sequenced in a study of blood T cell repertoires in COVID-19. The protocol was immunoSEQ multiplex PCR, while the TCRdb copy is restricted to in-frame clones and leaves out a portion. The data show approximately 180,000 clones, with around nine tenths seen just once and approximately 4.5% held by the top ten. The specimen was peripheral blood. The receptor set was obtained from a human donor in a cohort sampled during active COVID-19. Each CDR3 is given with its conserved first and last residue. A D gene is named only where the DNA matches it firmly. Some rows have no size entry. The others give once, few or many, or a class for an expanded clone.

j_gene | v_gene | abundance | d_gene | CDR3nt | CDR3aa
TRBJ1-3 | TRBV6-6 | few | - | TGTGCCAGCAGTTACTCCGGGGGGGTCGGAAACACCATATATTTT | CASSYSGGVGNTIYF
TRBJ2-2 | TRBV28 | - | - | TGTGCCAGCAGCCCCATATGGGCCCAGACACGGAACGGGGAGCTGTTTTTT | CASSPIWAQTRNGELFF
TRBJ1-2 | TRBV7-2 | - | TRBD1 | TGTGCCAGCAGCGTCGGGACAGGCACTGGCGGCTACACCTTC | CASSVGTGTGGYTF
TRBJ1-5 | TRBV19 | - | TRBD1 | TGTGCCAGTACCACCTTGGGGACAGCAAATAGCAATCAGCCCCAGCATTTT | CASTTLGTANSNQPQHF
TRBJ1-2 | TRBV7-9 | - | - | TGTGCCAGCAGCTTATGGGCAGGGCTCGGCTACACCTTC | CASSLWAGLGYTF
TRBJ2-5 | TRBV7-8 | - | TRBD2 | TGTGCCAGCAGCCTTCTAGCGGGGGCAGGAGAGACCCAGTACTTC | CASSLLAGAGETQYF
TRBJ2-2 | TRBV11-2 | - | - | TGTGCCAGCAGCCGCAGACACAACACCGGGGAGCTGTTTTTT | CASSRRHNTGELFF
TRBJ1-5 | TRBV28 | - | TRBD1 | TGTGCCAGCCGGACAGGGACTCAGCCCCAGCATTTT | CASRTGTQPQHF
TRBJ1-2 | TRBV19 | - | TRBD1 | TGTGCCAGTAGTATCACCGTAACAGGGGTCTATGGCTACACCTTC | CASSITVTGVYGYTF
TRBJ2-7 | TRBV4-1 | - | TRBD1 | TGCGCCAGCAGCCAATTACTAGGGCAGGGGGCCTACGAGCAGTACTTC | CASSQLLGQGAYEQYF
TRBJ2-7 | TRBV27 | - | TRBD1 | TGTGCCAGCAGTATGTCGGGACAGGGAATATACGAGCAGTACTTC | CASSMSGQGIYEQYF
TRBJ2-7 | TRBV27 | - | TRBD1 | TGTGCCAGCAGTATGCAGGGGGTGTCCTACGAGCAGTACTTC | CASSMQGVSYEQYF
TRBJ1-2 | TRBV30 | - | TRBD1 | TGTGCCTGGAGTGACAACCCTCCGGGACAGGGAGACTATGGCTACACCTTC | CAWSDNPPGQGDYGYTF
TRBJ2-3 | TRBV19 | - | TRBD2 | TGTGCCAGTAGTACCATACTAGCGGGGGGCACAGATACGCAGTATTTT | CASSTILAGGTDTQYF
TRBJ1-2 | TRBV23-1 | - | - | TGCGCCAGCAGTACACTTATACGGGGCGGGGCTGGCTACACCTTC | CASSTLIRGGAGYTF
TRBJ1-5 | TRBV5-6 | - | - | TGTGCCAGCACCCTAGGGGTAAGGGGCAATCAGCCCCAGCATTTT | CASTLGVRGNQPQHF
TRBJ1-1 | TRBV4-3 | - | TRBD1 | TGCGCCAGCAGCCAGAGCGACAGGGTGGCCACTGAAGCTTTCTTT | CASSQSDRVATEAFF
TRBJ1-4 | TRBV19 | - | - | TGTGCCAGTAAAGGGTCAGGGCCTAATGAAAAACTGTTTTTT | CASKGSGPNEKLFF
TRBJ1-2 | TRBV4-2 | - | - | TGTGCCAGCAGCCAAGATAGGTCGGGGTTCTATGGCTACACCTTC | CASSQDRSGFYGYTF
TRBJ2-1 | TRBV18 | - | - | TGTGCCAGCTCGCCTTCGCGAGACAATGAGCAGTTCTTC | CASSPSRDNEQFF
TRBJ2-2 | TRBV5-4 | once | TRBD2 | TGTGCCAGCAGCTTGGGGGCTAGCGGGGGCGGGGAGCTGTTTTTT | CASSLGASGGGELFF
TRBJ1-2 | TRBV18 | - | - | TGTGCCAGCTCACCTAACATACAGGGTCTAAGGGACTATGGCTACACCTTC | CASSPNIQGLRDYGYTF
TRBJ2-2 | TRBV3-1/TRBV3-2 | - | - | TGTGCCAGCAGCCAGGGGGCGGGTGGAAGCACCGGGGAGCTGTTTTTT | CASSQGAGGSTGELFF
TRBJ1-4 | TRBV4-3 | - | - | TGCGCCAGCAGCCGAGGGGGTGCAACTAATGAAAAACTGTTTTTT | CASSRGGATNEKLFF
TRBJ2-7 | TRBV20-1 | - | - | TGCAGTGCTAGACCCCGAGATTCGCAGTACTTC | CSARPRDSQYF
TRBJ2-2 | TRBV19 | - | - | TGTGCCAGTAGGTTGTGGAGTGCGAACACCGGGGAGCTGTTTTTT | CASRLWSANTGELFF
TRBJ2-2 | TRBV7-2 | once | - | TGTGCCAGCAGCTTCTCAGCGGGCACCGGGGAGCTGTTTTTT | CASSFSAGTGELFF
TRBJ1-1 | TRBV6-5 | - | TRBD1 | TGTGCCAGCAGTAGGACAGGGAACACTGAAGCTTTCTTT | CASSRTGNTEAFF
TRBJ1-3 | TRBV3-1/TRBV3-2 | - | - | TGTGCCAGCAGCCAAGAATTTACCGGCTCTGGAAACACCATATATTTT | CASSQEFTGSGNTIYF
TRBJ2-1 | TRBV6-2/TRBV6-3 | - | TRBD2 | TGTGCCAGCAGTTACTCGCGACTAGCGGGGGGCTCCTACAATGAGCAGTTCTTC | CASSYSRLAGGSYNEQFF
TRBJ1-6 | TRBV7-8 | - | TRBD1 | TGTGCCAGCACCGAAAACGGACAGGGGGAATGGGTCTCACCCCTCCACTTT | CASTENGQGEWVSPLHF
TRBJ2-2 | TRBV21-1 | - | - | TGTGCCAGCGTCTCAGGGTGGTCCGGGGAGCTGTTTTTT | CASVSGWSGELFF
TRBJ2-1 | TRBV15 | - | TRBD2 | TGTGCCACCAGCAGGCCCTCGGGGCCTAGCGGGAGTAATGAGCAGTTCTTC | CATSRPSGPSGSNEQFF